This TCR beta chain appears in the sequencing data of a study of T cells in Graves' hyperthyroidism and ophthalmopathy. V shed 3 bases and J 1 base; nucleotides not matched to a gene: 0. This CDR3 is 14 amino acids long. CDR1 is LNHDA and CDR2 is SQIVND in the germline V gene (reference sequence). With respect to this clonotype: The antigen remains undetermined.

General study points: Blood samples included most of the expanded thyroid clonotypes exceeding 0.001. Patients with ophthalmopathy were separated from those with stable hyperthyroidism by a 13 V-J model. Before onset, ophthalmopathy was predicted by the model a median around 6.2 months earlier.

On the basis of clinical symptoms, serum thyroxine and TRAb, thyroid ultrasound and orbital computed tomography, diagnoses were made. What was amplified from RNA transcripts were TCR beta CDR3 regions. In the first-round RT-PCR of the TCR CDR3, the HTBI primer set was used. From the multiplex PCR reads, TCRdb called clonotypes with MiXCR, one entry per CDR3 protein. The sample consists of 500,000 to 750,000 distinct CDR3 sequences, 15% to 19% of them appearing once. The TCR sequence derives from a woman aged 25 to 39 with Graves' hyperthyroidism. V and J are TRBV19 and TRBJ2-1; 7 positions match TRBD1. The sequenced sample consisted of blood. The CDR3 loop reads CASSMGQSYNEQFF. Here the CDR3 DNA reads TGTGCCAGTAGTATGGGACAGTCCTACAATGAGCAGTTCTTC.